This is a list of T cell receptor beta chains from one sample in a study of blood T cell repertoires in COVID-19. Assay used: immunoSEQ multiplex PCR; TCRdb lists only in-frame clones, some missing. The data contain about 310,000 clones, roughly 90% of them singletons. The specimen sequenced was PBMCs or T cells enriched from blood (not recorded which). The receptors here all came from a woman between 18 and 29 years old who had recovered from COVID-19. The conserved cysteine and the conserved F or W are not part of the CDR3 here.

V gene,J gene,CDR3 protein
TRBV19,TRBJ2-7,ASSNTRDTGYEQY
TRBV3-1/TRBV3-2,TRBJ1-3,ASSRGDTIY
TRBV7-2,TRBJ2-3,ASSLGLLDTQY
TRBV7-2,TRBJ2-7,ASSLALGTSGAYEQY
TRBV24-1,TRBJ2-1,ATSDRLAGETYNEQF
TRBV30,TRBJ2-5,AWSVLGGGQETQY
TRBV3-1/TRBV3-2,TRBJ2-1,ASSQGQGSSNEQF
TRBV7-2,TRBJ1-4,ASSLVAGHNEKLF
TRBV19,TRBJ2-3,ASSPWGGGAGDTQY
TRBV13,TRBJ1-1,ASSPQGAHTEAF
TRBV6-5,TRBJ1-5,ASSGTGSGNQPQH
TRBV18,TRBJ1-2,ASSPDRNYGYT
TRBV4-1,TRBJ2-7,ASSQNQGKPYEQY
TRBV10-3,TRBJ1-6,ATTGGGGNSPLH
TRBV7-2,TRBJ2-7,ASSRLAGGLLSYEQY
TRBV18,TRBJ2-1,ASSSERGLAVLSTYNEQF
TRBV5-1,TRBJ2-2,ASSLAQGAGTGELF
TRBV21-1,TRBJ2-7,ASSKDHPGNSYEQY
TRBV7-2,TRBJ1-3,ASSPSTGRNTIY
TRBV7-8,TRBJ2-1,ASRRRVSSYNEQF
TRBV10-1,TRBJ1-1,ASSRRGSAPGWEAF
TRBV6-5,TRBJ2-3,ASSKRAGHQDTQY
TRBV4-1,TRBJ1-5,ASSQGTGGNQPQH
TRBV6-5,TRBJ1-1,ASRGTRGTEAF
TRBV5-6,TRBJ2-5,ASSLVLADQETQY
TRBV24-1,TRBJ2-2,ATSDFGDRGNTGELF
TRBV10-3,TRBJ2-7,AIRAGLAGQYEQY
TRBV2,TRBJ1-1,ASSEGDRNTEAF
TRBV2,TRBJ1-1,ASRKDRDTEAF
TRBV15,TRBJ2-2,ATTNADSQNTGELF
TRBV4-3,TRBJ1-5,ASSQRYRGGQPQH
TRBV3-1/TRBV3-2,TRBJ1-1,ASSLGQGGSSAF
TRBV18,TRBJ2-5,ASSYRPGGGQETQY